A selection of T cell receptor beta chains follows, all from one sample in a study of shared clonotypes between healthy human individuals. Some clones are missing from TCRdb's copy, which holds only in-frame ones; the method was immunoSEQ multiplex PCR. The sample gives millions of clones, 90% to 95% of which show up once; under 0.45% is in the top ten. Sequenced: naive CD4+ T cells from PBMCs. The receptor set was obtained from a man aged 18 to 30 in good health. Some clones in this sample may be carry-over from other donors' samples. Each CDR3 is given with its conserved first and last residue. The order of the fields is J gene, clone size, CDR3 length, V gene, D gene, CDR3 DNA, CDR3 protein. D genes are given only for firm matches. Expanded clones are given a class, and other clones once, few, many or no size at all.

TRBJ2-3,once,14,TRBV9,NA,TGTGCCAGCAGCGGGGACGTTAGCACAGATACGCAGTATTTT,CASSGDVSTDTQYF
TRBJ2-6,NA,21,TRBV27,NA,TGTGCCAGCAGAACGAGGTTTTCTGACACAGGGTGGACCTCTGGGGCCAACGTCCTGACTTTC,CASRTRFSDTGWTSGANVLTF
TRBJ2-7,once,16,TRBV5-1,NA,TGCGCCAGCAGCTTGAGAGGAGGGGCCGAACCCTACGAGCAGTACTTC,CASSLRGGAEPYEQYF
TRBJ2-7,NA,13,TRBV4-3,NA,TGCGCCAGCAGCCAGGCCCTAGGCTACGAGCAGTACTTC,CASSQALGYEQYF
TRBJ2-1,NA,16,TRBV5-1,NA,TGCGCCAGCAGCCCGGACTACCCGAGCTCCTACAATGAGCAGTTCTTC,CASSPDYPSSYNEQFF
TRBJ1-1,few,12,TRBV5-1,TRBD1,TGCGCCAGCAGCCCAGACAGGGTGGAGGCTTTCTTT,CASSPDRVEAFF
TRBJ2-7,NA,14,TRBV27,TRBD1,TGTGCCAGTACCCCCAGGGGGAGCTCCTACGAGCAGTACTTC,CASTPRGSSYEQYF
TRBJ1-5,NA,13,TRBV6-1,NA,TGTGCCAGCAGTGCAAGTATCAATCAGCCCCAGCATTTT,CASSASINQPQHF
TRBJ2-5,NA,17,TRBV15,TRBD1,TGTGCCACCAGCAGAGTCCGAGACAGGGGATCGGGGGAGACCCAGTACTTC,CATSRVRDRGSGETQYF
TRBJ2-5,NA,18,TRBV5-4,NA,TGTGCCAGCAGCTTGGGGGGCCGGGGGCAGGGGAGACAAGAGACCCAGTACTTC,CASSLGGRGQGRQETQYF
TRBJ2-7,NA,15,TRBV18,NA,TGTGCCAGCTCACCACCCCCGCCCGGGTCCTACGAGCAGTACTTC,CASSPPPPGSYEQYF
TRBJ1-4,NA,14,TRBV7-9,NA,TGTGCCAGCAGCCCAGGCGGTGTTAATGAAAAACTGTTTTTT,CASSPGGVNEKLFF
TRBJ1-4,NA,17,TRBV18,TRBD1,TGTGCCAGCTCGCGGTCAGCCAACAGGGGCGCTAATGAAAAACTGTTTTTT,CASSRSANRGANEKLFF
TRBJ2-7,once,15,TRBV5-4,TRBD2,TGTGCCAGCAGCTTGTCGGGACTAGTATCCTACGAGCAGTACTTC,CASSLSGLVSYEQYF
TRBJ2-7,NA,14,TRBV5-1,NA,TGCGCCAGCAGCTTGGTACAGGGAGGCTACGAGCAGTACTTC,CASSLVQGGYEQYF
TRBJ1-3,few,12,TRBV9,NA,TGTGCCAGCAGCGTAGCTGGAAACACCATATATTTT,CASSVAGNTIYF
TRBJ2-7,NA,12,TRBV5-6,NA,TGTGCCAGCAGCTTGGGAGGGGACGAGCAGTACTTC,CASSLGGDEQYF
TRBJ2-6,once,12,TRBV5-6,NA,TGTGCCAGCAGCTTGGTCGCCAACGTCCTGACTTTC,CASSLVANVLTF
TRBJ2-7,NA,15,TRBV5-4,TRBD1,TGTGCCAGCAGCTTGAGACAGGGCCTCTCCTACGAGCAGTACTTC,CASSLRQGLSYEQYF
TRBJ1-5,NA,14,TRBV4-1,NA,TGCGCCAGCAGCTCAGGATACAACAATCAGCCCCAGCATTTT,CASSSGYNNQPQHF
TRBJ1-5,few,14,TRBV19,NA,TGTGCCACCACAAAAAGGAGAGGGGTTCAGCCCCAGCATTTT,CATTKRRGVQPQHF
TRBJ1-3,NA,12,TRBV5-6,NA,TGTGCCAGCCAAAGGGGCCAAAACACCATATATTTT,CASQRGQNTIYF
TRBJ2-3,NA,17,TRBV7-2,NA,TGTGCCAGCGGGGCTAGCGCTATCCCCGGGAGCACAGATACGCAGTATTTT,CASGASAIPGSTDTQYF
TRBJ2-5,NA,14,TRBV5-1,NA,TGCGCCAGCTTCCCGGGGGGCCAGCAAGAGACCCAGTACTTC,CASFPGGQQETQYF
TRBJ2-3,NA,18,TRBV4-1,NA,TGCGCCAGCAGCCAAGGGGCTCCTAGGGGGGAGGAAAGGAATACGCAGTATTTT,CASSQGAPRGEERNTQYF
TRBJ1-5,NA,16,TRBV21-1,NA,TGTGCCAGCACCTCACAGGGGTCCTATAGCAATCAGCCCCAGCATTTT,CASTSQGSYSNQPQHF
TRBJ1-2,NA,13,TRBV29-1,NA,TGCAGCGTTGCATCCGCAGGGATGGCTGGCTACACCTTC,CSVASAGMAGYTF
TRBJ2-1,once,17,TRBV5-4,TRBD2,TGTGCCAGCAGCTTAACTAGCGGGAGAGGCGCCTACAATGAGCAGTTCTTC,CASSLTSGRGAYNEQFF
TRBJ1-5,few,15,TRBV5-4,TRBD1,TGTGCCAGCAGCTTGGACAGGGGGCAGGACCAGCCCCAGCATTTT,CASSLDRGQDQPQHF
TRBJ1-4,NA,12,TRBV28,NA,TGTGCCAGCAGGGAAACGGGGGAAAAACTGTTTTTT,CASRETGEKLFF
TRBJ1-2,NA,15,TRBV27,NA,TGTGCCAGCAGTTTGGGGTTGGGTCGGGGATACGGCTACACCTTC,CASSLGLGRGYGYTF
TRBJ1-2,NA,16,TRBV5-6,TRBD1,TGTGCCAGCAGACGAGCCGGGACAGGGAGTATAAATGGCTACACCTTC,CASRRAGTGSINGYTF
TRBJ1-2,NA,16,TRBV5-1,TRBD1,TGCGCCAGCAGCCCGGGACAGGGAAGGGTTATCTATGGCTACACCTTC,CASSPGQGRVIYGYTF
TRBJ2-3,once,15,TRBV14,TRBD2,TGTGCCAGCAGCCACCGGGAGGGTCGCGCAGATACGCAGTATTTT,CASSHREGRADTQYF
TRBJ1-3,NA,19,TRBV9,NA,TGTGCCAGCAGTTACAGGGCCTCAGGGGCGATATCCACTGGAAACACCATATATTTT,CASSYRASGAISTGNTIYF
TRBJ2-3,NA,15,TRBV2,TRBD2,TGTGCCAGCTCGTGGGCAGCGGGGGGCACAGATACGCAGTATTTT,CASSWAAGGTDTQYF
TRBJ2-1,NA,16,TRBV4-3,TRBD2,TGCGCCAGCAGCCAAGAAGGGCTAGCGGGGGAGACGGGGCAGTTCTTC,CASSQEGLAGETGQFF
TRBJ2-1,NA,11,TRBV10-1,NA,TGCGCCAGCAGCAGTATAGCTGAGCAGTTCTTC,CASSSIAEQFF
TRBJ2-1,NA,18,TRBV11-2,NA,TGTGCCAGCAGCTTAGAATTGACCGGCAGCAGGGCGTACAATGAGCAGTTCTTC,CASSLELTGSRAYNEQFF
TRBJ1-5,NA,13,TRBV19,NA,TGTGCCAGTAGTTCGGCAGGCAGGCAGCCCCAGCATTTT,CASSSAGRQPQHF
TRBJ2-2,NA,14,TRBV18,NA,TGTGCCAGCTCAGGGGATGTCGGCACCGGGGAGCTGTTTTTT,CASSGDVGTGELFF
TRBJ2-3,NA,15,TRBV5-4,TRBD2,TGTGCCAGCAGCTTGGCCCAGCGGGAAGCAGATACGCAGTATTTT,CASSLAQREADTQYF
TRBJ1-1,NA,12,TRBV4-1,NA,TGCGCCAGCAGCTCAGGGTCCGGCGCGGCTTTCTTT,CASSSGSGAAFF
TRBJ1-2,NA,15,TRBV6-5,TRBD1,TGTGCCAGCAGTTACTATAAGACAGGGAACTATGGCTACACCTTC,CASSYYKTGNYGYTF
TRBJ1-4,NA,15,TRBV7-9,NA,TGTGCCAGCAGCTTACGGCAGGGAGGGGATGAAAAACTGTTTTTT,CASSLRQGGDEKLFF
TRBJ2-5,NA,16,TRBV5-1,NA,TGCGCCAGCCGTATCCGGGATCCCCCTGGGATAGGGACCCAGTACTTC,CASRIRDPPGIGTQYF
TRBJ2-3,NA,12,TRBV18,NA,TGTGCCAGCTCACCCACGACAGATACGCAGTATTTT,CASSPTTDTQYF
TRBJ2-3,few,11,TRBV7-8,NA,TGTGCCAGCAGCTTAACAGATACGCAGTATTTT,CASSLTDTQYF
TRBJ2-7,once,12,TRBV28,NA,TGTGCCAGCAGTTCATCAGTGTACGAGCAGTACTTC,CASSSSVYEQYF
TRBJ2-2,once,17,TRBV28,TRBD2,TGTGCCAGCAGCCCGCCGGGACTAGCGTCGAGCACCGGGGAGCTGTTTTTT,CASSPPGLASSTGELFF
TRBJ1-1,NA,18,TRBV25-1,TRBD1,TGTGCCAGCAGTGAATCGGGACAGGGGACCGGGGTGAACACTGAAGCTTTCTTT,CASSESGQGTGVNTEAFF
TRBJ1-3,NA,16,TRBV28,NA,TGTGCCAGCAGTCCCTGGGCGGGAGGCTCTGGAAACACCATATATTTT,CASSPWAGGSGNTIYF
TRBJ1-2,NA,12,TRBV7-9,NA,TGTGCCAGCAGCTTGGTCTTCTATGGCTACACCTTC,CASSLVFYGYTF